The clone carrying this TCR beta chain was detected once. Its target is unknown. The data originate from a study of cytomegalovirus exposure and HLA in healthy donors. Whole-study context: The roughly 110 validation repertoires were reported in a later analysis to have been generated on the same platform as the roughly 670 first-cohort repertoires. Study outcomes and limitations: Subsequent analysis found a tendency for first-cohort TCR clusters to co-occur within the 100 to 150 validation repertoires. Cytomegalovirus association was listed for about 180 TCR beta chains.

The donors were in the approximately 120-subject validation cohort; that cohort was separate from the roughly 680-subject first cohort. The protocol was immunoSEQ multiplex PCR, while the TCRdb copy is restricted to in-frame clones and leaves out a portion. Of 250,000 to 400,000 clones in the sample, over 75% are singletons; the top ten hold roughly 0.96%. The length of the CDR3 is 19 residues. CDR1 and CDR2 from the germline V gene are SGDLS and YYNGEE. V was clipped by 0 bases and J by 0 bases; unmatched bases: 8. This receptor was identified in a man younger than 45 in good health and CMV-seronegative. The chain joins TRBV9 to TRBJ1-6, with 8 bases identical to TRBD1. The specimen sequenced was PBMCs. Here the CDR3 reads CASSVADRGWDSYNSPLHF. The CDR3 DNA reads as TGTGCCAGCAGCGTAGCCGACAGGGGATGGGACTCCTATAATTCACCCCTCCACTTT.